These 2 T cell receptor beta chains were sequenced from one sample in a study of T cells in Graves' hyperthyroidism and ophthalmopathy. RNA transcripts were the template for amplifying TCR beta CDR3 regions. The TCR CDR3 first-round RT-PCR relied on the HTBI primer set. MiXCR, run by TCRdb on the multiplex PCR reads, gives a single entry per CDR3 protein. The table includes 660,000 or so distinct CDR3 sequences, about a fifth detected once. The sample was blood. The receptors were sampled from a man between 25 and 39 years old with Graves' ophthalmopathy.

This clonotype came up a few times. The chain has TRBV10-1 and TRBJ1-5, with D maybe TRBD1 (5 bases). The CDR3 consists of 14 residues. Trimming removed 7 bases at V and 2 bases at J, with 12 bases between. Germline CDR1 reads WNHNN; CDR2 reads SYGVQD (reference sequence). The CDR3 loop is CASTLDSRNQPQHF. As DNA, the CDR3 is TGCGCCAGCACCCTAGACAGCCGCAATCAGCCCCAGCATTTT.

The chain couples TRBV28 to TRBJ2-7; no firm D call. Per the germline V gene, CDR1 is MDHEN and CDR2 is SYDVKM. This CDR3 is 12 amino acids long. V was pared by 4 bases and J by 6 bases, with 10 bases between. CDR3 nucleotide sequence: TGTGCCAGCAGTTCCAGTTGGGGCGAGCAGTACTTC. Translating gives CASSSSWGEQYF.